This T cell receptor beta chain was sequenced for a study of T cells in Graves' hyperthyroidism and ophthalmopathy. Using RNA transcripts as the source, TCR beta CDR3 regions were amplified. First-round RT-PCR with HTBI primers amplified the TCR CDR3 region. TCRdb redid the calling of the multiplex PCR reads with MiXCR, one entry per CDR3 protein. The sample carries under 650,000 distinct CDR3 sequences, under 20% recorded once. Patients aged 18 to 65 with hyperthyroidism were newly diagnosed, with duration under 2 months. This clonotype was observed at least ten times. Its antigen is undetermined. General study points: Among clonotypes expanded in thyroid above 0.001, most were also found in blood. Ophthalmopathy was distinguished from stable hyperthyroidism by 13 V-J signatures.

The sequencing input was blood. The TCR comes from a young woman with Graves' hyperthyroidism.

CDR3 sequence: CASLGGLGYTF. CDR3 bases: TGTGCCAGCTTGGGGGGCCTCGGCTACACCTTC. This rearrangement joins TRBV28 to TRBJ1-2; TRBD1 is a possible D gene (6 bases). The CDR3 runs to 11 residues. Germline CDR1 MDHEN, CDR2 SYDVKM. Trimming shortened V by 8 bases and J by 8 bases, and 12 bases separated the two germline ends.